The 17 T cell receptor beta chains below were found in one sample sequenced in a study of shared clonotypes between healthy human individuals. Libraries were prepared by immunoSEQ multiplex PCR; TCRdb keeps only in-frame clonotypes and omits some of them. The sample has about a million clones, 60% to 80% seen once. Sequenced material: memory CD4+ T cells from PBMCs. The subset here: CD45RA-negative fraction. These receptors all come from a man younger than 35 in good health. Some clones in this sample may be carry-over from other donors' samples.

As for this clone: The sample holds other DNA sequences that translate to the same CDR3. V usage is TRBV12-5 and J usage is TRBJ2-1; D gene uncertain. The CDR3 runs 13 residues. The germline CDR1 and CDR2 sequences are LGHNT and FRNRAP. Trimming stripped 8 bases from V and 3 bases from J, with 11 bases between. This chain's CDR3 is CASKGASYNEQFF. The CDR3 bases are TGTGCTAGTAAAGGAGCCAGCTACAATGAGCAGTTCTTC.

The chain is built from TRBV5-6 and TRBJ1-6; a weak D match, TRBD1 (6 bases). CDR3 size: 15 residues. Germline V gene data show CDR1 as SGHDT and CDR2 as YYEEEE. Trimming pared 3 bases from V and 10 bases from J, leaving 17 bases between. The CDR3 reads CASSSYGGPHSPLHF. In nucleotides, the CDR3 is TGTGCCAGCAGCTCTTACGGGGGGCCTCACTCACCCCTCCACTTT.

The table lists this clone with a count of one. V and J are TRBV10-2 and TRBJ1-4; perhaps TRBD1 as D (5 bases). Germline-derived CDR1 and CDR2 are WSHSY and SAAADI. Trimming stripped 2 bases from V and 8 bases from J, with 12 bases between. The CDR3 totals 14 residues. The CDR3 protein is CASSEQARGEKLFF. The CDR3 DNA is TGCGCCAGCAGTGAGCAGGCTCGGGGCGAAAAACTGTTTTTT.

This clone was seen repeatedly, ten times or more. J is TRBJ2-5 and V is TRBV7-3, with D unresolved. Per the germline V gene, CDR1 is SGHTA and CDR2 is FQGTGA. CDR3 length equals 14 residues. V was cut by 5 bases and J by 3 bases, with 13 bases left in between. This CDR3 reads CASSPRKEKETQYF. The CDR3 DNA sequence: TGTGCCAGCAGCCCTAGGAAGGAAAAAGAGACCCAGTACTTC.

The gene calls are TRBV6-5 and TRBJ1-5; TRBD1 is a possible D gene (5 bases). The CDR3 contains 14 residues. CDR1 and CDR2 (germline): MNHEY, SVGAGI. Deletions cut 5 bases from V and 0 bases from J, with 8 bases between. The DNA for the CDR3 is TGTGCCAGCAGTAGGACAAATAGCAATCAGCCCCAGCATTTT. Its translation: CASSRTNSNQPQHF.

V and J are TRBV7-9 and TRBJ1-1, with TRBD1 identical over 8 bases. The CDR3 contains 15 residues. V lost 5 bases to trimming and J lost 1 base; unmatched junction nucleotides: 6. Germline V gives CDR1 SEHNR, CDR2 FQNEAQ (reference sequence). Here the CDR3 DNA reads TGTGCCAGCAGCGCTAGACAGGGGAGGAACACTGAAGCTTTCTTT. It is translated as CASSARQGRNTEAFF.

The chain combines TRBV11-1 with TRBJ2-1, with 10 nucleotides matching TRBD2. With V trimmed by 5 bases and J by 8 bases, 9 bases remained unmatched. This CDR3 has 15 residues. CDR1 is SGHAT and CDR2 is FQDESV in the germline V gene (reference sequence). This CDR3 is CASSENSGRADEQFF. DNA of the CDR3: TGTGCCAGCAGCGAGAACAGCGGGAGGGCCGATGAGCAGTTCTTC.

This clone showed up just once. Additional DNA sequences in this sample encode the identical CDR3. CDR3 in amino acids: CASRRGYEQYF. The DNA for the CDR3 is TGTGCCAGCAGGCGGGGGTACGAGCAGTACTTC. The chain links TRBV2 to TRBJ2-7, with 7 bases aligning to TRBD2. This CDR3 is 11 amino acids long. CDR1 and CDR2 from the germline V gene are SNHLY and FYNNEI. J gave up 4 bases and V 6 bases, and 0 bases lay outside the gene matches.

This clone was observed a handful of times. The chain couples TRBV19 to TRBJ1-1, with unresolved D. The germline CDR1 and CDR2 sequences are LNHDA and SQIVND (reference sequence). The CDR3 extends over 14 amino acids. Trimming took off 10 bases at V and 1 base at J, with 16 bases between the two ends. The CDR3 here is CATNSGQRNTEAFF. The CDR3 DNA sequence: TGTGCCACGAACTCCGGTCAGAGGAACACTGAAGCTTTCTTT. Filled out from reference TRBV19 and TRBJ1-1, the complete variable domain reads DGGITQSPKYLFRKEGQNVTLSCEQNLNHDAMYWYRQDPGQGLRLIYYSQIVNDFQKGDIAEGYSVSREKKESFPLTVTSAQKNPTAFYLCATNSGQRNTEAFFGQGTRLTVV.

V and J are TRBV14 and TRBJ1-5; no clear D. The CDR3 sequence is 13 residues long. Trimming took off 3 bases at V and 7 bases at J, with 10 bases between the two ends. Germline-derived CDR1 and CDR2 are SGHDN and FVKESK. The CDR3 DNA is TGTGCCAGCAGCCAGGGTATTCACCAGCCCCAGCATTTT. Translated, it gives CASSQGIHQPQHF.

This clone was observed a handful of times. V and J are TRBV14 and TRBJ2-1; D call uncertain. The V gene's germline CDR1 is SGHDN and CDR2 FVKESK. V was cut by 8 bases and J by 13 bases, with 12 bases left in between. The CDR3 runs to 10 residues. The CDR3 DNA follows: TGTGCCAGCGGCGGTACGGTACAGTTCTTC. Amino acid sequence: CASGGTVQFF.

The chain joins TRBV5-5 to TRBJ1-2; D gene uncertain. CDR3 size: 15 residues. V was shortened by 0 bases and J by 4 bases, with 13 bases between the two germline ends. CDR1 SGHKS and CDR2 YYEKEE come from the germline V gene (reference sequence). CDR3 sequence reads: CASSLAYYATYGYTF. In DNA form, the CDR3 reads TGTGCCAGCAGCTTGGCCTACTACGCGACCTATGGCTACACCTTC.

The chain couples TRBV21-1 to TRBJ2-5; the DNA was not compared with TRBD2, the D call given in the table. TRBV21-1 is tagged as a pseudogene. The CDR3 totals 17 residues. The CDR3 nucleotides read TGTGCCAGCAGCAGATGGACTAGCGGCTCGCAAAGAGAGACCCAGTACTTC. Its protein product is CASSRWTSGSQRETQYF.

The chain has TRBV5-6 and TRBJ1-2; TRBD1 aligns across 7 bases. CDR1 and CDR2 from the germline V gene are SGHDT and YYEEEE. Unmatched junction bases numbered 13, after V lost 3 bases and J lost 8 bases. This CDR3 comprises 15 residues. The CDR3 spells CASSSSFDRVDGYTF. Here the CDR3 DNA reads TGTGCCAGCAGCTCTAGCTTCGACAGGGTCGACGGCTACACCTTC.

CDR3 region: CASSLSWRSITDTQYF. In DNA, the CDR3 is TGTGCCAGCAGCTTAAGCTGGCGGAGCATCACAGATACGCAGTATTTT. This chain uses TRBV7-2 with TRBJ2-3, with unresolved D. The germline CDR1 and CDR2 sequences are SGHTA and FQGNSA. With 2 bases removed from V and 2 bases from J, the gap between germline ends came to 14 bases. The CDR3 extends over 16 amino acids. Full variable domain (missing parts from reference TRBV7-2 and TRBJ2-3): GAGVSQSPSNKVTEKGKDVELRCDPISGHTALYWYRQSLGQGLEFLIYFQGNSAPDKSGLPSDRFSAERTGGSVSTLTIQRTQQEDSAVYLCASSLSWRSITDTQYFGPGTRLTVL.

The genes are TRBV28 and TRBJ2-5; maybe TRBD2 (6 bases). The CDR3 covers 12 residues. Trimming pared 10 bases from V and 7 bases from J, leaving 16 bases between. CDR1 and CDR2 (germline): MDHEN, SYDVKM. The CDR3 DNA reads TGTGCCACCCTCGGGAGTTTTGGGACCCAGTACTTC. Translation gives CATLGSFGTQYF.

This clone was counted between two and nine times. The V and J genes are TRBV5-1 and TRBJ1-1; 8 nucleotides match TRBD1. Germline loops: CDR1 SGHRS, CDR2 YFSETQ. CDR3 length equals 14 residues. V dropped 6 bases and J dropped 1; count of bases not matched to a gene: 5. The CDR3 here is CASTSGTGNTEAFF. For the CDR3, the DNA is TGCGCCAGCACCTCCGGGACAGGGAACACTGAAGCTTTCTTT.